Listed here are 32 T cell receptor beta chains from one sample, sequenced in a study of shared clonotypes between healthy human individuals (dated by TCRdb to the early 2020s). The library came from the immunoSEQ multiplex PCR assay. TCRdb provides this immuneACCESS table in a form limited to in-frame rearrangements. Some clones are lacking; in checked studies, under half of them reflect an unresolved V gene, and why the rest are absent is not known. This sample holds some 1,900,000 clones; approximately 95% were observed only once. The top ten hold less than 1.5% of the sample. CD8 naive samples consisted of CD45RO-negative cells that were positively selected for CCR7, yielding a CD45RA+CCR7+ population without TemRA cells. Sequencing was performed on naive CD8+ T cells sorted from blood. Reading the label with the study, this specimen's cell subset or site is: CD45RA+CCR7+. The receptors were gathered from a young man in good health.

CDR3 protein: CASSQVGQGVSYEQYF. Here the CDR3 DNA reads TGTGCCAGCAGCCAAGTGGGACAGGGGGTCTCCTACGAGCAGTACTTC. V usage is TRBV4-2 and J usage is TRBJ2-7; the match to TRBD1 covers 11 bases. Germline CDR1 is LGHNA and CDR2 is YNFKEQ. The CDR3 consists of 16 residues. V shed 1 base, J shed 0 bases, and the junction held 2 bases outside the gene matches.

This sequence joins TRBV14 and TRBJ2-3; a weak D match, TRBD1 (6 bases). The germline gives CDR1 SGHDN, CDR2 FVKESK. The length of the CDR3 is 14 residues. V gave up 0 bases and J gave up 3 bases, with 7 bases separating them. CDR3: CASSQDQGTDTQYF. DNA for the CDR3: TGTGCCAGCAGCCAAGATCAGGGGACAGATACGCAGTATTTT.

The gene calls are TRBV27 and TRBJ2-5, with D unresolved. Trimming left V 5 bases short and J 2 bases short, with 9 bases between. Germline V lookup: CDR1 MNHEY, CDR2 SMNVEV (reference sequence). There are 13 residues in the CDR3. The CDR3 protein is CASSPLPQETQYF. CDR3 coding DNA: TGTGCCAGCAGTCCCCTTCCTCAAGAGACCCAGTACTTC.

The genes are TRBV18 and TRBJ1-4; D unresolved. The V end was cut by 3 bases, the J end by 8 bases, with 16 bases between. This CDR3 comprises 15 residues. Germline V gene lookup returns CDR1 KGHSH and CDR2 LQKENI. This CDR3 reads CASSPLAVLGEKLFF. CDR3 in DNA: TGTGCCAGCTCACCCCTCGCAGTCCTAGGGGAAAAACTGTTTTTT.

Comments on this clone: The same CDR3 also results from other DNA sequences found in this sample. The gene calls are TRBV13 and TRBJ2-1; 10 positions agree with TRBD2. The CDR3 sequence is 15 residues long. Germline V gene lookup returns CDR1 PRHDT and CDR2 FYEKMQ (reference sequence). Trimming removed 3 bases from V and 4 bases from J; junction bases left unmatched: 3. CDR3 amino acids: CASSLLAGEYNEQFF. The CDR3 DNA reads as TGTGCCAGCAGCTTGCTAGCGGGGGAATACAATGAGCAGTTCTTC.

The genes are TRBV2 and TRBJ2-5, with 8 bases aligning to TRBD2. The CDR3 sequence is 14 residues long. Germline assignment: CDR1 SNHLY and CDR2 FYNNEI. V dropped 4 bases and J dropped 5; count of bases not matched to a gene: 6. CDR3 in DNA: TGTGCCAGCAGTGGGAGCGGGAGTCGGGAGACCCAGTACTTC. Translating gives CASSGSGSRETQYF.

In DNA form, the CDR3 reads TGTGCCAGCAGCCGAAAGGACTACCACCGGGGGGAGCTGTTTTTT. Its protein product is CASSRKDYHRGELFF. This sequence joins TRBV14 and TRBJ2-2; D is perhaps TRBD2 (6 bases). The CDR3 is made up of 15 amino acids. CDR1 is SGHDN, CDR2 FVKESK, per germline. V was shortened by 4 bases and J by 8 bases, with 17 bases between the two germline ends.

The V gene is TRBV4-3, the J gene TRBJ2-2, with a possible D match to TRBD2 (5 bases). From germline, CDR1 is LGHNA and CDR2 YSLEER. Trimming pared 4 bases from V and 11 bases from J, leaving 17 bases between. The CDR3 is 14 residues long. The CDR3: CASSPLPGSDELFF. The CDR3 coding sequence is TGCGCCAGCAGCCCCCTCCCGGGGTCCGACGAGCTGTTTTTT.

The chain links TRBV4-1 to TRBJ2-7, with 9 positions matching TRBD2. Trimming took 1 base from V and 6 from J; bases not matched to a gene: 1. This CDR3 comprises 13 residues. Germline-derived CDR1 and CDR2 are MGHRA and YSYEKL. The CDR3 bases are TGCGCCAGCAGCCAAGTGACTAGCGGCGAGCAGTACTTC. The encoded protein is CASSQVTSGEQYF.

A single count supports this clone. The chain uses TRBV4-3 and TRBJ2-1; weak D call: TRBD2 (5 bases). Germline assignment: CDR1 LGHNA and CDR2 YSLEER. The CDR3 runs to 18 residues. Between the trimmed V and J ends, which lost 0 bases and 4 bases, there was a span of 19 bases. The CDR3 protein is CASSQDWLAGDVYNEQFF. CDR3 nucleotide sequence: TGCGCCAGCAGCCAAGATTGGCTAGCCGGAGACGTTTACAATGAGCAGTTCTTC.

Turning to this clone: This sample also contains other DNA sequences that code for the same CDR3. For the CDR3, the DNA is TGTGCCAGCAGTGAAGGGAGGGGATCCTACGAGCAGTACTTC. The encoded protein is CASSEGRGSYEQYF. The chain recombines TRBV2 with TRBJ2-7; TRBD2 might be the D (6 bases). CDR3 size: 14 residues. The germline V gene has CDR1 SNHLY and CDR2 FYNNEI. V lost 1 base to trimming and J lost 1 base, with 8 bases between them.

In DNA, the CDR3 is TGTGCCAGCAGCCCCTCCGGGACAGGACAGCAGTTCTTC. Its protein product is CASSPSGTGQQFF. The chain couples TRBV5-6 to TRBJ2-1; 8 positions agree with TRBD1. The CDR3 sequence is 13 residues long. The germline CDR1 and CDR2 sequences are SGHDT and YYEEEE. J was trimmed by 11 bases and V by 4 bases; bases with no gene match: 8. The entire variable domain, with the rest obtained from reference TRBV5-6 and TRBJ2-1, is as follows: DAGVTQSPTHLIKTRGQQVTLRCSPKSGHDTVSWYQQALGQGPQFIFQYYEEEERQRGNFPDRFSGHQFPNYSSELNVNALLLGDSALYLCASSPSGTGQQFFGPGTRLTVL.

This clone was observed a single time. The V call is TRBV7-9, the J call TRBJ2-2, with TRBD1 matching over 8 bases. The CDR3 is made up of 14 amino acids. CDR1 and CDR2 from the germline V gene are SEHNR and FQNEAQ (reference sequence). The ends lost 11 bases at V and 1 base at J; junction bases unmatched: 6. This CDR3 reads CALGQGGNTGELFF. In DNA, the CDR3 is TGTGCCTTAGGACAGGGTGGGAACACCGGGGAGCTGTTTTTT.

This chain joins TRBV28 and TRBJ1-5; D gene uncertain. Germline CDR1 and CDR2: MDHEN and SYDVKM. The V end was cut by 6 bases, the J end by 5 bases, with 17 bases between. There are 15 residues in the CDR3. The DNA for the CDR3 is TGTGCCAGCAGACGAGGCAGGCTGGCCGATCAGCCCCAGCATTTT. Translated, it gives CASRRGRLADQPQHF.

The chain has TRBV20-1 and TRBJ2-7, with D unresolved. V dropped 1 base and J dropped 3 bases, with 4 bases sitting between them. CDR3 length: 11 residues. Germline V lookup: CDR1 DFQATT, CDR2 SNEGSKA (reference sequence). The CDR3 region is CSARGHYEQYF. The CDR3 coding sequence is TGCAGTGCTAGAGGGCACTACGAGCAGTACTTC.

The chain links TRBV9 to TRBJ2-7; 8 bases are shared with TRBD1. Trimming took 3 bases from V and 1 from J; bases not matched to a gene: 6. This CDR3 is built from 15 residues. Germline lookup yields CDR1 SGDLS and CDR2 YYNGEE. The CDR3 DNA sequence: TGTGCCAGCAGCGAAGGGACAGGTCCATCCTACGAGCAGTACTTC. It specifies CASSEGTGPSYEQYF.

This chain uses TRBV5-1 with TRBJ2-7; no clear D gene. Deletions cut 3 bases from V and 0 bases from J, with 13 bases between. CDR3 size: 15 residues. From germline, CDR1 is SGHRS and CDR2 YFSETQ. This CDR3 is CASSSLAVSSYEQYF. The CDR3 nucleotides are TGCGCCAGCAGCTCCCTTGCAGTCTCCTCCTACGAGCAGTACTTC.

The chain uses TRBV6-4 and TRBJ2-7; maybe TRBD1 (6 bases). CDR1 is MRHNA and CDR2 is SNTAGT in the germline V gene. Trimming left V 0 bases short and J 4 bases short, with 28 bases between. CDR3 length equals 20 residues. The DNA of the CDR3 is TGTGCCAGCAGTGACTCGTCGACTACTATTCTGTCGCAGGGACATTACGAGCAGTACTTC. This encodes CASSDSSTTILSQGHYEQYF.

The chain recombines TRBV4-3 with TRBJ2-7; maybe TRBD2 (6 bases). This CDR3 comprises 17 residues. The V and J ends lost 0 bases and 4 bases respectively, with 19 bases between them. Germline V lookup: CDR1 LGHNA, CDR2 YSLEER. DNA of the CDR3: TGCGCCAGCAGCCAAGATGGGAGCGGAGCGGGCACTTACGAGCAGTACTTC. As protein: CASSQDGSGAGTYEQYF.

The rearrangement joins TRBV10-1 to TRBJ2-7; D is ambiguous. V was cut by 7 bases and J by 4 bases, with 23 bases left in between. Germline values: CDR1 WNHNN, CDR2 SYGVQD (reference sequence). This CDR3 is 16 amino acids long. The CDR3 loop is CASTTRVLSGSYEQYF. The DNA of the CDR3 is TGCGCCAGCACTACCCGGGTCTTGTCAGGCTCGTACGAGCAGTACTTC.

The CDR3 DNA reads as TGCGCCAGCAGCCAAGAAAGGGGGGTCGTTAATGAAAAACTGTTTTTT. Translated: CASSQERGVVNEKLFF. The J gene is TRBJ1-4, the V gene TRBV4-3; tentatively, D is TRBD1 (6 bases). V lost 0 bases and J 4 bases, leaving 12 bases between the germline ends. Germline loops: CDR1 LGHNA, CDR2 YSLEER. This CDR3 comprises 16 residues.

This chain uses TRBV7-9 with TRBJ2-3; D gene uncertain. V lost 1 base and J 4 bases, leaving 9 bases between the germline ends. CDR1 and CDR2 (germline): SEHNR, FQNEAQ (reference sequence). The CDR3 is 14 amino acids. CDR3: CASSLEPPSDTQYF. In nucleotides, the CDR3 is TGTGCCAGCAGCTTAGAACCCCCCTCAGATACGCAGTATTTT.

CDR3 sequence: CASNSGQPGQARGYTF. The CDR3 DNA reads as TGTGCCAGCAACTCGGGACAACCGGGACAGGCTCGAGGCTACACCTTC. V gene TRBV5-6 combines with J gene TRBJ1-2, with 8 bases identical to TRBD1. Trimming took 6 bases from V and 8 from J; bases not matched to a gene: 18. Germline assignment: CDR1 SGHDT and CDR2 YYEEEE. The CDR3 consists of 16 residues.

The chain's CDR3 is CASSMTGGEQYF. Here the CDR3 DNA reads TGTGCCAGCAGCATGACAGGGGGCGAGCAGTACTTC. The J gene is TRBJ2-7, the V gene TRBV5-4; TRBD1 agrees at 9 bases. The germline gives CDR1 SGHNT, CDR2 YYREEE (reference sequence). The CDR3 is made up of 12 amino acids. Trimming cost V 4 bases and J 6 bases; bases outside gene matches: 2.

J is TRBJ2-7 and V is TRBV7-9, with D maybe TRBD2 (7 bases). Germline V gives CDR1 SEHNR, CDR2 FQNEAQ (reference sequence). The CDR3 spans 14 residues. V dropped 5 bases and J dropped 5 bases, with 16 bases sitting between them. The CDR3: CASSPVGGAHEQYF. The CDR3, as DNA: TGTGCCAGCAGCCCCGTGGGGGGGGCCCACGAGCAGTACTTC.

This rearrangement joins TRBV30 to TRBJ2-7; D ambiguous. Germline V gives CDR1 GTSNPN, CDR2 SVGIG (reference sequence). V lost 4 bases, J lost 2 bases, and 9 bases lay in between. CDR3 length equals 12 residues. The CDR3 bases are TGTGCCTGGAAGGATATGACCTACGAGCAGTACTTC. Protein product: CAWKDMTYEQYF.

The chain has TRBV2 and TRBJ1-2, with 8 bases matching TRBD1. Germline V gene sequence: CDR1 SNHLY, CDR2 FYNNEI. The CDR3 extends over 14 amino acids. V trimming: 4 bases; J trimming: 3 bases; junction bases outside the gene matches: 4. CDR3: CASSAPGQDYGYTF. The CDR3 DNA sequence: TGTGCCAGCAGTGCCCCGGGACAGGACTATGGCTACACCTTC.

As concerns this clone: Additional DNA sequences in this sample encode the identical CDR3. The gene calls are TRBV5-4 and TRBJ2-1; no reliable D call. Germline CDR1 SGHNT, CDR2 YYREEE (reference sequence). The CDR3 length is 12 residues. V lost 0 bases, J lost 8 bases, and 6 bases lay in between. CDR3: CASSLEGYEQFF. DNA for the CDR3: TGTGCCAGCAGCTTGGAGGGATATGAGCAGTTCTTC.

As to this clone: Other DNA variants within this sample encode the same CDR3. This sequence joins TRBV27 and TRBJ2-7; D not certain. V lost 4 bases and J lost 2, with 9 bases in between. Germline values: CDR1 MNHEY, CDR2 SMNVEV (reference sequence). The CDR3 contains 13 residues. The CDR3 nucleotides are TGTGCCAGCAGTTCAGGCCCTGCCTACGAGCAGTACTTC. It specifies CASSSGPAYEQYF.

In its sample, this clone was seen once. The CDR3 reads CASSDRVFTGELFF. Written as DNA, the CDR3 is TGTGCCAGCAGTGATAGGGTATTCACCGGGGAGCTGTTTTTT. The gene calls are TRBV6-4 and TRBJ2-2; D is ambiguous. Germline CDR1 is MRHNA and CDR2 is SNTAGT. CDR3 size: 14 residues. Between the trimmed V and J ends, which lost 3 bases and 4 bases, there was a span of 9 bases.

This clone was detected only once. The CDR3 loop reads CASSPPGGPTNEQFF. CDR3 coding DNA: TGTGCCAGCAGTCCACCGGGGGGCCCAACCAATGAGCAGTTCTTC. This chain joins TRBV2 and TRBJ2-1; maybe TRBD2 (7 bases). Germline CDR1 and CDR2: SNHLY and FYNNEI. The V end was cut by 5 bases, the J end by 6 bases, with 17 bases between. This CDR3 is 15 amino acids long.

This clone was observed once. This chain connects TRBV7-2 to TRBJ2-7; 11 bases agree with TRBD2. Per the germline V gene, CDR1 is SGHTA and CDR2 is FQGNSA. The CDR3 extends over 15 amino acids. The V gene end was trimmed by 4 bases and the J gene end by 3 bases; junction bases not matched to a gene: 5. The CDR3 loop reads CASSSGTSGHYEQYF. The CDR3 nucleotides are TGTGCCAGCAGCTCCGGGACTAGCGGTCACTACGAGCAGTACTTC.